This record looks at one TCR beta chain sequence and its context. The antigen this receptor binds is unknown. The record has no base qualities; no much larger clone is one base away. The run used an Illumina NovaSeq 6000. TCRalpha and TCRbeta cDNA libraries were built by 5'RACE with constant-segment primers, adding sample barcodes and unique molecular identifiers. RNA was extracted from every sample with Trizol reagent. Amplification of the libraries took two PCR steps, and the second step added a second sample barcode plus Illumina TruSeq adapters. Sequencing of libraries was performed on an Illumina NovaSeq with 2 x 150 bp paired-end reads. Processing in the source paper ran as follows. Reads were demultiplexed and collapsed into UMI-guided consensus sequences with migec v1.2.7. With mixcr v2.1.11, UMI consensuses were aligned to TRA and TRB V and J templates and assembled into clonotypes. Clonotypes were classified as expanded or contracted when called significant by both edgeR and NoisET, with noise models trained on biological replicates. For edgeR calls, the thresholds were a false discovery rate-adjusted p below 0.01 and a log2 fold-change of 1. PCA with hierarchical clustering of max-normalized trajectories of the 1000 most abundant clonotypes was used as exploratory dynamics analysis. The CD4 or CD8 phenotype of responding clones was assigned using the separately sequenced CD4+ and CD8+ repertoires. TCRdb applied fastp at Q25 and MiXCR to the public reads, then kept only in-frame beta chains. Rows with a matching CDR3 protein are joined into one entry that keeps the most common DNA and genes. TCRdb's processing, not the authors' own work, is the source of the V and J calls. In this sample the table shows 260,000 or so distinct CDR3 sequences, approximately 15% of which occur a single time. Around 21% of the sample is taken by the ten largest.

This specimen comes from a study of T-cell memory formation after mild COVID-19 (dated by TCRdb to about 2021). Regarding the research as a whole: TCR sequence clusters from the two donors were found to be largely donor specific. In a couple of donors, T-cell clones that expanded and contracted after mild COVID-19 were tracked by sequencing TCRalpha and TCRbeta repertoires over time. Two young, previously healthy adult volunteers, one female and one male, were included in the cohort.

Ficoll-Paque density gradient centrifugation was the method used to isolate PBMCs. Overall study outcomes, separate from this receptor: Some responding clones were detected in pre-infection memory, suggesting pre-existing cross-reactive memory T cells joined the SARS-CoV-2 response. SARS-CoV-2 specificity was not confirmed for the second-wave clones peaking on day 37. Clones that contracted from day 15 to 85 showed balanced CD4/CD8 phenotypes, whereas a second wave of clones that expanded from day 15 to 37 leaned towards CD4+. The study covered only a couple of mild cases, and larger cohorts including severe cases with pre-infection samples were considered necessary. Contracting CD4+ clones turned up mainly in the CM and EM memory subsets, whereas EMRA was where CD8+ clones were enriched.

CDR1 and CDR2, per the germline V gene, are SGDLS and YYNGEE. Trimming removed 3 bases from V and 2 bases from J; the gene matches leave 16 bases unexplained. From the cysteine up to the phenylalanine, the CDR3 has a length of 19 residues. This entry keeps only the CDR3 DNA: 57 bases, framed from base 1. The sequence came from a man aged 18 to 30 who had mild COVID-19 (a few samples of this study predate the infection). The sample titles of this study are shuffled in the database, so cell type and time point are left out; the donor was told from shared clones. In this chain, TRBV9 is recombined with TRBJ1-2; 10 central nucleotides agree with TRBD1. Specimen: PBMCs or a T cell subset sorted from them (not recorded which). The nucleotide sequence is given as TGTGCCAGCAGCGCACATCTGACAGGGGGCGATAGGGTGAACTATGGCTACACCTTC. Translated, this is CASSAHLTGGDRVNYGYTF.